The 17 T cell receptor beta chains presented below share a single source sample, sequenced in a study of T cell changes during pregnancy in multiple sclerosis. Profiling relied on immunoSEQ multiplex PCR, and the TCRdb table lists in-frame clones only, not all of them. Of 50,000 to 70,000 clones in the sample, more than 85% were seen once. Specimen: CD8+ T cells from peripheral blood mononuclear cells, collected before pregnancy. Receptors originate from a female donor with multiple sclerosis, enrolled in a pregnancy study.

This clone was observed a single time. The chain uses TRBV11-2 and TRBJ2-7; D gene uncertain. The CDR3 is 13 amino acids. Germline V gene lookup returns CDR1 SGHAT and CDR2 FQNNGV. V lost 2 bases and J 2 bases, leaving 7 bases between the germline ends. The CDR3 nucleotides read TGTGCCAGCAGCTTATCCCCTGCCTACGAGCAGTACTTC. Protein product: CASSLSPAYEQYF.

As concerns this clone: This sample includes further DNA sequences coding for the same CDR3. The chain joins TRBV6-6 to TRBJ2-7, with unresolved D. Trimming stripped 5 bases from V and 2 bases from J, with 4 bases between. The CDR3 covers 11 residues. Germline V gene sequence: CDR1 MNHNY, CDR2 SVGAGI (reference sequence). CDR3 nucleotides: TGTGCCAGCAGTCCAGCCTACGAGCAGTACTTC. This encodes CASSPAYEQYF.

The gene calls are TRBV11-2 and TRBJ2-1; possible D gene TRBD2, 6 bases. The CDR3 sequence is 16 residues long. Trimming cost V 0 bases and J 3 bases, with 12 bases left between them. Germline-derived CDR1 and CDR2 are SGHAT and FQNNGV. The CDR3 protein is CASSLDMGLDYNEQFF. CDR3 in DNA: TGTGCCAGCAGCTTAGATATGGGACTGGACTACAATGAGCAGTTCTTC.

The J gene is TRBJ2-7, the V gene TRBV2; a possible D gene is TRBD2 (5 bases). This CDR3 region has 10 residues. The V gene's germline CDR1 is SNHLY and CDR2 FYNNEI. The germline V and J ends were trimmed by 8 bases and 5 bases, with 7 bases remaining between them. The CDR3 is CASEGHEQYF. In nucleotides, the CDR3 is TGTGCCAGCGAGGGCCACGAGCAGTACTTC.

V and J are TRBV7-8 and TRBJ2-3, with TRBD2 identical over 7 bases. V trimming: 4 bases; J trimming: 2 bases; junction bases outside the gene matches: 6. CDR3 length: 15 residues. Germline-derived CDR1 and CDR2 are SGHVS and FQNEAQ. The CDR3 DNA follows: TGTGCCAGCAGCTCCGGACTAGGCTCCACAGATACGCAGTATTTT. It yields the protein CASSSGLGSTDTQYF.

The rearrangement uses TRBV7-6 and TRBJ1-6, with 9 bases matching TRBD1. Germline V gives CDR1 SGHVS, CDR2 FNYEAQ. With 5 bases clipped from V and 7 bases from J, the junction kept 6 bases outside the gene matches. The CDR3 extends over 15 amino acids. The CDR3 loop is CASSTGQGRNSPLHF. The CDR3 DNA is TGTGCCAGCAGCACGGGACAGGGAAGGAATTCACCCCTCCACTTT.

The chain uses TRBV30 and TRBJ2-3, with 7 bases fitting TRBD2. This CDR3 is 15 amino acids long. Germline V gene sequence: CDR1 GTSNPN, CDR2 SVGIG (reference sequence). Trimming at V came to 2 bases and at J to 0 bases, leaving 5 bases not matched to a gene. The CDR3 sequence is CAWSIAGGSTDTQYF. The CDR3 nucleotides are TGTGCCTGGAGTATAGCCGGGGGGAGCACAGATACGCAGTATTTT.

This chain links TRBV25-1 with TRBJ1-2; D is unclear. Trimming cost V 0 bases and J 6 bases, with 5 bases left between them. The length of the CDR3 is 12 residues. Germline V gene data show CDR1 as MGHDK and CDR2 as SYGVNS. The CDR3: CASSEYRDGYTF. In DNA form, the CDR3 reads TGTGCCAGCAGTGAATATCGGGATGGCTACACCTTC.

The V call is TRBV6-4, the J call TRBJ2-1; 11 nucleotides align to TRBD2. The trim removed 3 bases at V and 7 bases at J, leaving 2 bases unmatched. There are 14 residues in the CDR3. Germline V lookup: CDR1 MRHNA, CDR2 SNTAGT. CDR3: CASSDIAGGNEQFF. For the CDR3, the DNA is TGTGCCAGCAGTGATATAGCGGGGGGGAATGAGCAGTTCTTC.

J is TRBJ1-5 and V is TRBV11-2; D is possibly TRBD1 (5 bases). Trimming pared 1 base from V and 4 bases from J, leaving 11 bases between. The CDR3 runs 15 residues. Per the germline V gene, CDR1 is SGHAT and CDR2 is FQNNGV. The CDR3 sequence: CASSLVTGPNQPQHF. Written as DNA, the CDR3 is TGTGCCAGCAGCTTAGTTACAGGCCCTAATCAGCCCCAGCATTTT.

DNA of the CDR3: TGTGCCAGCAGCCCGGACAGCCTCACCGGGGAGCTGTTTTTT. Translating gives CASSPDSLTGELFF. V and J are TRBV6-5 and TRBJ2-2; perhaps TRBD1 as D (6 bases). CDR3 size: 14 residues. Germline CDR1 reads MNHEY; CDR2 reads SVGAGI. Trimming shortened V by 6 bases and J by 4 bases, and 12 bases separated the two germline ends.

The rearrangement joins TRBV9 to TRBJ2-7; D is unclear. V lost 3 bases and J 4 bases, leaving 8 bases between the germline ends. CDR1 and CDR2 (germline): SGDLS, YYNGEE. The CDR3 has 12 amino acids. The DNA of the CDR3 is TGTGCCAGCAGCGCCTACGGGTACGAGCAGTACTTC. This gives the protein CASSAYGYEQYF. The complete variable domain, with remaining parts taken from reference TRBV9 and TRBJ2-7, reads DSGVTQTPKHLITATGQRVTLRCSPRSGDLSVYWYQQSLDQGLQFLIQYYNGEERAKGNILERFSAQQFPDLHSELNLSSLELGDSALYFCASSAYGYEQYFGPGTRLTVT.

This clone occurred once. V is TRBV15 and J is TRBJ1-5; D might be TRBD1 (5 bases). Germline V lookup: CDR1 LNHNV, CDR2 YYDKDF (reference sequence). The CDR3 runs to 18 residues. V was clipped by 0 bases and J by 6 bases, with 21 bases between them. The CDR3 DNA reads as TGTGCCACCAGCAGAGATCAGCTTGCCGGGGGTGGCGGTCAGCCCCAGCATTTT. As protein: CATSRDQLAGGGGQPQHF.

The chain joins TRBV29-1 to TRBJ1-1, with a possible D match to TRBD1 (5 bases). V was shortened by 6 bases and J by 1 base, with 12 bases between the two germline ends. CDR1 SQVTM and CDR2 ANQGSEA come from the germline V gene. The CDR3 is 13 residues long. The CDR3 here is CSVGGGENTEAFF. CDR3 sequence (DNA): TGCAGCGTGGGGGGGGGAGAGAACACTGAAGCTTTCTTT.

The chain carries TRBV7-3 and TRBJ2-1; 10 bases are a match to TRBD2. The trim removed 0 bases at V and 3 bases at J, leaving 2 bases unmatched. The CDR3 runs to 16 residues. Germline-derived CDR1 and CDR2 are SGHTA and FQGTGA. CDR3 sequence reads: CASSLTKRGGYNEQFF. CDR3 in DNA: TGTGCCAGCAGCTTAACTAAGCGGGGGGGCTACAATGAGCAGTTCTTC.

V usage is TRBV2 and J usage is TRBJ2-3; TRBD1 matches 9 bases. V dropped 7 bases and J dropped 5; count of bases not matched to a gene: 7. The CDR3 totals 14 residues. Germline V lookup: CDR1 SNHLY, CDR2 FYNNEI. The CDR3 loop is CASTRTGAGDTQYF. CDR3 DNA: TGTGCCAGCACCAGGACAGGGGCGGGAGATACGCAGTATTTT.

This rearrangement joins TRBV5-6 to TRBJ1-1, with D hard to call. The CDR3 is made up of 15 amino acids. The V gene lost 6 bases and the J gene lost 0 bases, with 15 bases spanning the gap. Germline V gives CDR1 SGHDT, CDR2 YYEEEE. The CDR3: CASNGWREMNTEAFF. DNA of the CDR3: TGTGCCAGCAATGGGTGGAGGGAAATGAACACTGAAGCTTTCTTT. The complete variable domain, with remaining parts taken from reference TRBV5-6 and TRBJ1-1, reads DAGVTQSPTHLIKTRGQQVTLRCSPKSGHDTVSWYQQALGQGPQFIFQYYEEEERQRGNFPDRFSGHQFPNYSSELNVNALLLGDSALYLCASNGWREMNTEAFFGQGTRLTVV.